This passage covers 14 T cell receptor beta chains from one sample sequenced in a study of CD8 T cells in ankylosing spondylitis. TCRdb fed the 5' RACE reads into MiXCR, producing one record per CDR3 protein. The table includes about 400,000 distinct CDR3 sequences, approximately 22% detected once. The source material was blood, either unsorted or a sorted T cell fraction (not recorded which). These receptor sequences come from a male donor with ankylosing spondylitis or in good health (not recorded which).

This chain uses TRBV29-1 with TRBJ2-2; D remains unclear. CDR1 is SQVTM, CDR2 ANQGSEA, per germline. Between the trimmed V and J ends, which lost 4 bases and 4 bases, there was a span of 7 bases. The CDR3 is made up of 12 amino acids. The CDR3 region is CSVVSGTGELFF. The CDR3 region has the DNA TGCAGCGTTGTGTCGGGCACCGGGGAGCTGTTTTTT.

This clonotype was picked up a small number of times. The chain links TRBV29-1 to TRBJ1-2, with a tentative D call TRBD1 (5 bases). V lost 4 bases to trimming and J lost 6 bases, with 9 bases between them. The CDR3 is made up of 11 amino acids. Per germline, CDR1 SQVTM and CDR2 ANQGSEA. DNA for the CDR3: TGCAGCGTTGCACAGGACGATGGCTACACCTTC. It translates to CSVAQDDGYTF.

The chain uses TRBV7-9 and TRBJ2-7, with 11 positions matching TRBD1. The V and J ends lost 4 bases and 0 bases, in that order; junction bases with no gene match: 8. The germline V gene encodes CDR1 SEHNR and CDR2 FQNEAQ (reference sequence). CDR3 length: 17 amino acids. The CDR3 coding sequence is TGTGCCAGCAGCTCATCGGCCGGGACAGGGGGCTCCTACGAGCAGTACTTC. Translated: CASSSSAGTGGSYEQYF.

This clonotype was observed a few times. The J gene is TRBJ2-5, the V gene TRBV3-1; D not resolved. Germline V gene sequence: CDR1 LGHDT, CDR2 YNNKEL (reference sequence). This CDR3 region has 13 residues. V was shortened by 0 bases and J by 7 bases, with 9 bases between the two germline ends. CDR3 nucleotide sequence: TGTGCCAGCAGCCAAGATTTAGGATGGACCCAGTACTTC. Amino acid sequence: CASSQDLGWTQYF.

In DNA form, the CDR3 reads TGCGCCAGCCGACTAGCGCCGGAGCCCTACGAGCAGTACTTC. As protein: CASRLAPEPYEQYF. The rearrangement uses TRBV5-1 and TRBJ2-7; 8 nucleotides agree with TRBD2. The CDR3 totals 14 residues. Losses at the gene ends were 7 bases for V and 2 bases for J; bases not matched to a gene: 8. CDR1 SGHRS and CDR2 YFSETQ come from the germline V gene. Combining the CDR3 with reference TRBV5-1 and TRBJ2-7 gives the whole variable domain KAGVTQTPRYLIKTRGQQVTLSCSPISGHRSVSWYQQTPGQGLQFLFEYFSETQRNKGNFPGRFSGRQFSNSRSEMNVSTLELGDSALYLCASRLAPEPYEQYFGPGTRLTVT.

In DNA form, the CDR3 reads TGTGCCACCGGACAGGGCCGATACTACGAGCAGTACTTC. Its translation: CATGQGRYYEQYF. J is TRBJ2-7 and V is TRBV15, with TRBD1 matching 8 bases. The CDR3 runs 13 residues. With V trimmed by 8 bases and J by 3 bases, 6 bases remained unmatched. Germline V gene lookup returns CDR1 LNHNV and CDR2 YYDKDF (reference sequence).

V and J are TRBV9 and TRBJ2-7, with 8 bases aligning to TRBD1. From germline, CDR1 is SGDLS and CDR2 YYNGEE. V lost 0 bases to trimming and J lost 6 bases; unmatched junction nucleotides: 2. The CDR3 length is 13 residues. This CDR3 reads CASSVATGGEQYF. Here the CDR3 DNA reads TGTGCCAGCAGCGTAGCAACAGGGGGCGAGCAGTACTTC. Full variable domain (outside the CDR3, taken from reference TRBV9 and TRBJ2-7): DSGVTQTPKHLITATGQRVTLRCSPRSGDLSVYWYQQSLDQGLQFLIQYYNGEERAKGNILERFSAQQFPDLHSELNLSSLELGDSALYFCASSVATGGEQYFGPGTRLTVT.

This clonotype was counted only a few times. The rearrangement joins TRBV12-3 or TRBV12-4 to TRBJ2-1; D not certain. Trimming cost V 2 bases and J 7 bases, with 12 bases left between them. The CDR3 is 14 residues long. The CDR3: CASSLTAISNEQFF. The CDR3 DNA is TGTGCCAGCAGTTTAACAGCGATCAGTAATGAGCAGTTCTTC.

The chain employs TRBV20-1 and TRBJ2-1; TRBD1 matches at 7 bases. From germline, CDR1 is DFQATT and CDR2 SNEGSKA (reference sequence). V lost 0 bases, J lost 5 bases, and 10 bases stayed unmatched. The CDR3 loop spans 16 amino acids. CDR3 in DNA: TGCAGTGCTAGAGATCTGGGGCAGGGGGAGCACAATGAGCAGTTCTTC. It translates to CSARDLGQGEHNEQFF.

This clonotype appeared once. The junction shows a germline mismatch at one end, possibly a read error. The V and J genes are TRBV12-3 or TRBV12-4 and TRBJ2-7; D tentatively reads TRBD1 or TRBD2 (5 bases each). There are 18 residues in the CDR3. CDR3 DNA: TGTGCCATCAGTTTAGGTTTCAGGGTAGGACTCTTCTCCTACGAGCAGTACTTC. Protein: CAISLGFRVGLFSYEQYF.

This chain uses TRBV3-1 with TRBJ1-2, with TRBD1 matching 10 bases. Germline CDR1 and CDR2: LGHDT and YNNKEL (reference sequence). Unmatched junction bases numbered 6, after V lost 0 bases and J lost 8 bases. CDR3 size: 15 residues. The CDR3 sequence: CASSQDWTGGQGYTF. As DNA, the CDR3 is TGTGCCAGCAGCCAAGATTGGACAGGGGGACAAGGCTACACCTTC.

V and J are TRBV4-2 and TRBJ2-1; D is tentatively TRBD1 or TRBD2 (5 bases each). The CDR3 extends over 14 amino acids. V was clipped by 0 bases and J by 9 bases, with 12 bases between them. Germline V lookup: CDR1 LGHNA, CDR2 YNFKEQ. This chain's CDR3 is CASSQDSAGTEQFF. For the CDR3, the DNA is TGTGCCAGCAGCCAAGACAGCGCAGGGACTGAGCAGTTCTTC.

This clonotype was seen repeatedly, ten times or more. The chain couples TRBV20-1 to TRBJ2-3; TRBD2 is a possible D gene (7 bases). The CDR3 length is 15 residues. The V end was cut by 4 bases, the J end by 2 bases, with 16 bases between. The germline V gene has CDR1 DFQATT and CDR2 SNEGSKA (reference sequence). The CDR3 loop reads CSAKSGGGHTDTQYF. CDR3 coding DNA: TGCAGTGCTAAATCGGGCGGGGGCCACACAGATACGCAGTATTTT.

A few counts support this clonotype. The gene calls are TRBV10-2 and TRBJ2-1; either TRBD1 or TRBD2 may supply D (5 bases each). The V gene lost 6 bases and the J gene lost 8 bases, with 11 bases spanning the gap. CDR1 and CDR2 (germline): WSHSY, SAAADI. The CDR3 runs to 12 residues. The CDR3 protein is CASSLGEHEQFF. The DNA of the CDR3 is TGCGCCAGCAGCTTGGGGGAGCATGAGCAGTTCTTC.